This is a list of T cell receptor beta chains from one sample in a study of blood T cell repertoires in COVID-19. TCRdb keeps only in-frame clones here, not all; method: immunoSEQ multiplex PCR. The sample holds over 100,000 clones, 75% to 90% seen once. Sequenced: peripheral blood. All receptors derive from a woman between 55 and 75 years old with acute or convalescent COVID-19. Both conserved end residues are part of each CDR3. D genes are given only for firm matches. Size is omitted from some rows. Given values are once, few, many or a class for expanded clones.

- | - | TRBJ1-2 | TRBV4-1 | 14 | CASSQDGGKDGYTF | TGCGCCAGCAGCCAAGATGGAGGGAAAGATGGCTACACCTTC
- | once | TRBJ1-5 | TRBV6-2/TRBV6-3 | 18 | CASSYSGDSEDSNQPQHF | TGTGCCAGCAGTTACTCCGGCGACAGTGAGGATAGCAATCAGCCCCAGCATTTT
- | once | TRBJ1-2 | TRBV6-1 | 14 | CASSESDGIYGYTF | TGTGCCAGCAGTGAAAGCGACGGAATATATGGCTACACCTTC
TRBD1 | - | TRBJ1-2 | TRBV27 | 16 | CASSVSGRQGGYGYTF | TGTGCCAGCAGTGTCTCCGGTCGACAGGGCGGCTATGGCTACACCTTC
- | - | TRBJ2-1 | TRBV7-8 | 12 | CASSLGTAAQFF | TGTGCCAGCAGCTTAGGAACAGCTGCGCAGTTCTTC
- | - | TRBJ1-1 | TRBV30 | 12 | CAWTLNLSGAFF | TGTGCCTGGACCCTAAACCTCTCCGGGGCTTTCTTT
- | once | TRBJ2-3 | TRBV5-4 | 17 | CASSYDPQRRSTDTQYF | TGTGCCAGCAGCTATGACCCCCAGCGGCGAAGCACAGATACGCAGTATTTT
TRBD1 | - | TRBJ2-7 | TRBV2 | 12 | CAGGQEAYEQYF | TGTGCCGGGGGACAGGAAGCCTACGAGCAGTACTTC
TRBD1 | - | TRBJ2-7 | TRBV5-1 | 14 | CASSSGTGSYEQYF | TGCGCCAGCAGCTCTGGGACAGGATCCTACGAGCAGTACTTC
- | - | TRBJ1-1 | TRBV18 | 14 | CASSPVAAYTEAFF | TGTGCCAGCTCACCTGTCGCGGCCTACACTGAAGCTTTCTTT
- | - | TRBJ2-2 | TRBV7-2 | 16 | CASSLDGAVNTGELFF | TGTGCCAGCAGCTTAGACGGAGCGGTGAACACCGGGGAGCTGTTTTTT
- | - | TRBJ2-5 | TRBV4-1 | 14 | CASSQVTGRETQYF | TGCGCCAGCAGCCAAGTGACAGGGAGGGAGACCCAGTACTTC
TRBD2 | - | TRBJ2-1 | TRBV7-9 | 16 | CASSPSRTSSYNEQFF | TGTGCCAGCAGCCCGAGCCGGACTAGTTCCTACAATGAGCAGTTCTTC
TRBD1 | - | TRBJ2-7 | TRBV7-8 | 14 | CASKTPGTGDEQYF | TGTGCCAGCAAAACCCCGGGGACAGGCGACGAGCAGTACTTC
- | - | TRBJ1-6 | TRBV14 | 15 | CASSRRGIDNSPLHF | TGTGCCAGCAGCCGCCGGGGAATCGACAATTCACCCCTCCACTTT
TRBD2 | - | TRBJ2-1 | TRBV5-1 | 15 | CASSVRTSGGNEQFF | TGCGCCAGCAGCGTACGGACTAGCGGGGGCAATGAGCAGTTCTTC
- | once | TRBJ2-5 | TRBV6-6 | 15 | CASSSTGTTGETQYF | TGTGCCAGCAGTTCTACCGGGACAACCGGAGAGACCCAGTACTTC
- | - | TRBJ1-3 | TRBV5-1 | 15 | CASSSSGSSGNTIYF | TGCGCCAGCAGCTCGAGCGGGAGCTCTGGAAACACCATATATTTT
- | - | TRBJ2-5 | TRBV5-1 | 15 | CASTITGFSQETQYF | TGCGCCAGCACCATCACAGGGTTTTCCCAAGAGACCCAGTACTTC
TRBD2 | once | TRBJ2-7 | TRBV6-2/TRBV6-3 | 16 | CASSYGPAGGFYEQYF | TGTGCCAGCAGTTACGGTCCGGCGGGAGGATTCTACGAGCAGTACTTC
- | few | TRBJ1-3 | TRBV30 | 15 | CAWSVPGASRNTIYF | TGTGCCTGGAGTGTCCCAGGGGCCTCTCGAAACACCATATATTTT
TRBD2 | once | TRBJ2-7 | TRBV3-1/TRBV3-2 | 16 | CASSPRWTSGSYEQYF | TGTGCCAGCAGCCCACGATGGACTAGCGGTTCCTACGAGCAGTACTTC
TRBD1 | - | TRBJ2-5 | TRBV6-1 | 15 | CASSEGQGRQETQYF | TGTGCCAGCAGTGAAGGACAGGGGCGTCAAGAGACCCAGTACTTC
TRBD2 | few | TRBJ2-3 | TRBV7-9 | 16 | CASSLTSGGSTDTQYF | TGTGCCAGCAGCTTAACTAGCGGGGGGAGCACAGATACGCAGTATTTT
- | - | TRBJ2-1 | TRBV24-1 | 15 | CAPRNWPHSYNEQFF | TGTGCCCCCCGAAATTGGCCCCACTCCTACAATGAGCAGTTCTTC
- | few | TRBJ2-5 | TRBV2 | 17 | CASRLGAGTAYQETQYF | TGTGCCAGCAGACTTGGGGCGGGGACCGCTTACCAAGAGACCCAGTACTTC
- | - | TRBJ1-5 | TRBV6-1 | 15 | CASSEAPRGGQPQHF | TGTGCCAGCAGTGAAGCGCCCAGGGGTGGTCAGCCCCAGCATTTT
- | - | TRBJ2-1 | TRBV19 | 14 | CASSIGDKLNEQFF | TGTGCCAGTAGTATAGGGGACAAGCTCAATGAGCAGTTCTTC
- | - | TRBJ1-1 | TRBV28 | 12 | CAVAQLFSEAFF | TGTGCTGTAGCCCAGTTATTCTCTGAAGCTTTCTTT
TRBD2 | - | TRBJ2-2 | TRBV5-1 | 17 | CASSRTPGEGMFGELFF | TGCGCCAGCAGCCGAACCCCTGGGGAGGGGATGTTCGGGGAGCTGTTTTTT
- | - | TRBJ1-4 | TRBV10-1 | 14 | CASSEAGLGEKLFF | TGCGCCAGCAGTGAGGCTGGGCTCGGCGAAAAACTGTTTTTT
TRBD2 | - | TRBJ2-7 | TRBV24-1 | 17 | CATSGVSGRAGTYEQYF | TGTGCCACCAGTGGGGTTAGCGGGAGGGCCGGGACCTACGAGCAGTACTTC
TRBD1 | - | TRBJ2-7 | TRBV28 | 13 | CARRTGGIYEQYF | TGTGCCAGGAGGACAGGGGGGATTTACGAGCAGTACTTC
TRBD2 | few | TRBJ2-1 | TRBV9 | 15 | CASSEAGDVYNEQFF | TGTGCCAGCAGCGAAGCGGGGGATGTCTACAATGAGCAGTTCTTC
- | - | TRBJ1-2 | TRBV18 | 14 | CASSDSGFSYGYTF | TGTGCCAGCTCGGATTCAGGGTTTAGCTATGGCTACACCTTC